The clone carrying this TCR beta chain was observed many times. Antigen specificity is unknown. This could be a read error, since a much larger clone is one nucleotide away. No conserved phenylalanine or tryptophan ends this CDR3, so it is likely a read error. Active ophthalmopathy (CAS at least 3, NOSPECS at least 4), lasting under 3 months. PBMCs were density-gradient isolated from roughly 9.6 ml fresh blood. This entry is derived from a study of Graves' ophthalmopathy and Graves' hyperthyroidism. The V end was cut by 3 bases, the J end by 3 bases, with 6 bases between. The length of the CDR3 is 13 residues. Whole-study findings and limits: Blood was where most expanded thyroid clonotypes above 0.001 frequency also turned up. The study's model predicted ophthalmopathy progression at 65% to 71% sensitivity and about 72% specificity.

Transcripts of RNA were the source for amplifying TCR beta CDR3 regions. RT-PCR was first run with HTBI primers, then multiplex PCR in a second round. One entry per CDR3 protein results from TCRdb running MiXCR on the multiplex PCR reads. Here the sample spans over 150,000 distinct CDR3 sequences, around two fifths being singletons. The receptor was derived from a woman aged 40 to 49 with Graves' ophthalmopathy. The chain recombines TRBV12-3 or TRBV12-4 with TRBJ1-5; D is uncertain. Sequencing was carried out using peripheral blood. Written as DNA, the CDR3 is TGTGCCAGCAGTTTGGGAGTCAATCAGCCCCAGCATCTT. Translating it yields CASSLGVNQPQHL.